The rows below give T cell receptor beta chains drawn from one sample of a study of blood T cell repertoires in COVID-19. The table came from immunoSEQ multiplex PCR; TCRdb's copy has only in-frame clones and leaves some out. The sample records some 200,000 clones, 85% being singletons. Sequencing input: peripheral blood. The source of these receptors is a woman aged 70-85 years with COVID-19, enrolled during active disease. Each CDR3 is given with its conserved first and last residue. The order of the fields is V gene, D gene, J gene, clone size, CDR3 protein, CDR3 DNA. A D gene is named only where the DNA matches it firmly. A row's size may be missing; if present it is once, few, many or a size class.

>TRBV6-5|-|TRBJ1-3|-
CASGLSGNTIYF
TGTGCCAGTGGGCTCTCTGGAAACACCATATATTTT
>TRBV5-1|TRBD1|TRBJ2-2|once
CASSSRTGFTGELFF
TGCGCCAGCAGCTCCAGGACAGGCTTCACCGGGGAGCTGTTTTTT
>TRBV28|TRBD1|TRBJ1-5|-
CASSSRDRDHQPQHF
TGTGCCAGCAGTTCCCGGGACAGGGATCATCAGCCCCAGCATTTT
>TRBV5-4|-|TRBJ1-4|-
CASTPTGGAGEKLFF
TGTGCCAGCACCCCCACTGGGGGGGCGGGGGAAAAACTGTTTTTT
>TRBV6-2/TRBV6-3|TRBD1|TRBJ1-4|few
CASSSGTGSAEKLFF
TGTGCCAGCAGTTCCGGGACAGGGAGTGCCGAAAAACTGTTTTTT
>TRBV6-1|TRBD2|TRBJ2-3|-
CASSDPSGGHKDTQYF
TGTGCCAGCAGTGATCCTAGCGGGGGGCATAAAGATACGCAGTATTTT
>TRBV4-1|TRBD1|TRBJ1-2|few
CASSPGTGGLGASYGYTF
TGCGCCAGCAGCCCCGGGACAGGGGGCCTTGGAGCCTCCTATGGCTACACCTTC
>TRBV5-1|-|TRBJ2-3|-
CASSPEGISADTQYF
TGCGCCAGCAGCCCGGAGGGGATTAGCGCAGATACGCAGTATTTT
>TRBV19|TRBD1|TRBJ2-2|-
CASSTSPRQGGTGELFF
TGTGCCAGTAGTACCTCCCCCCGACAGGGGGGCACCGGGGAGCTGTTTTTT
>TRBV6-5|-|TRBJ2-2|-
CASSYSPGDTGELFF
TGTGCCAGCAGTTACTCCCCCGGGGACACCGGGGAGCTGTTTTTT
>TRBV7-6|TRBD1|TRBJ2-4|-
CASSLAPPTGAVIMNIQYF
TGTGCCAGCAGCTTAGCCCCCCCGACAGGGGCAGTGATTATGAACATTCAGTACTTC
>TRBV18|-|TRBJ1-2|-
CASSPPRGAVYGYTF
TGTGCCAGCTCACCGCCCCGGGGGGCTGTGTATGGCTACACCTTC
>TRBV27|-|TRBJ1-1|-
CASSPYEVGQNTEAFF
TGTGCCAGCAGTCCATATGAAGTCGGACAGAACACTGAAGCTTTCTTT
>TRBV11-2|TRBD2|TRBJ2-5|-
CASSSQGLAGVGETQYF
TGTGCCAGCAGCTCCCAGGGACTAGCGGGGGTTGGGGAGACCCAGTACTTC
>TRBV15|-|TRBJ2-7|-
CATGRKGSSYEQYF
TGTGCCACCGGGAGGAAAGGGAGCTCCTACGAGCAGTACTTC
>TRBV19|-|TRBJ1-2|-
CASTAGANYGYTF
TGTGCCAGTACCGCAGGGGCAAACTATGGCTACACCTTC
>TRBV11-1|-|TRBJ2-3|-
CASSLGWSGSGDTQYF
TGTGCCAGCAGCCTCGGCTGGTCTGGGAGTGGAGATACGCAGTATTTT
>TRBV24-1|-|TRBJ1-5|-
CATSDPRPVRRRGDSNQPQHF
TGTGCCACCAGTGATCCTCGCCCGGTCAGGCGCCGTGGTGATAGCAATCAGCCCCAGCATTTT
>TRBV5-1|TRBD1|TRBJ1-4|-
CASSLLQGASEVFF
TGCGCCAGCAGCTTATTGCAGGGGGCCTCTGAGGTGTTTTTT
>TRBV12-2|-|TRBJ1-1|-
CASRFLKRPEAFF
TGTGCAAGTCGCTTCCTCAAGAGGCCTGAAGCTTTCTTT
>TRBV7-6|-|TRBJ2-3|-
CASSLGGGQVTDTQYF
TGTGCCAGCAGCTTAGGGGGGGGACAGGTCACAGATACGCAGTATTTT
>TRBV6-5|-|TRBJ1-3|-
CASSYSGSGNTIYF
TGTGCCAGCAGTTACTCCGGGTCGGGAAACACCATATATTTT